The clone carrying this T cell receptor beta chain was detected many times. The antigen remains undetermined. With V trimmed by 2 bases and J by 1 base, 2 bases remained unmatched. The CDR3 spans 16 residues. Germline CDR1 reads MGHRA; CDR2 reads YSYEKL. This specimen belongs to a study of T cell repertoires in cytomegalovirus infection. Study information: Based on public TCR beta signatures, there were indications of CMV infection and of a matching HLA type.

One entry per CDR3 protein results from TCRdb running MiXCR on the reads. The sample lists 200,000 to 300,000 distinct CDR3 sequences, roughly 6.5% occurring once. The study's findings and limits: Dominating the ex vivo response were HLA-C-restricted CMV-specific TCR beta clonotypes. Carriage of CMV together with the relevant HLA was identifiable through cumulative public TCR beta family frequency.

This sequence was found in a human donor in good health (CMV status not recorded). Some clones in this sample may be carry-over from other donors' samples. The rearrangement joins TRBV4-1 to TRBJ2-1; 10 bases agree with TRBD1. The specimen sequenced was PBMCs. CDR3: CASSQPGQGSYNEQFF. The CDR3, as DNA: TGCGCCAGCAGCCAACCGGGACAGGGGTCCTACAATGAGCAGTTCTTC.